This T cell receptor beta chain was recorded in a study of blood T cell repertoires in COVID-19. In the original processing: Using reference gene primer amplification, nucleated cell counts were estimated. Some clones are missing from TCRdb's copy, which holds only in-frame ones; the method was immunoSEQ multiplex PCR. The DNA was the basis for D and trimming; V, J and clone size are from that table. The sample contains 50,000 or so clones, around 86% of which appear only once. V was cut by 5 bases and J by 2 bases, with 22 bases left in between. The CDR3 contains 17 residues. CDR1 and CDR2 from the germline V gene are SGHTA and FQGNSA.

The material sequenced was peripheral blood. The rearrangement uses TRBV7-2 and TRBJ2-7; maybe TRBD1 (6 bases). The source of this sequence is a man between 45 and 60 years old with active COVID-19. The CDR3 is CASSRTLTGLLPYEQYF. The CDR3 nucleotides are TGTGCCAGCAGCCGGACCCTAACAGGGCTGCTACCCTACGAGCAGTACTTC.